Listed below are T cell receptor beta chains from one sample, sequenced in a study of a mutant IDH1 vaccine in newly diagnosed glioma. TCRdb's copy holds only in-frame clones and misses some; the assay was immunoSEQ multiplex PCR. The repertoire holds about 64,000 clones, with 65% to 85% as singletons. The antigens of these receptors remain unknown. This sample comprised PBMCs, obtained from a glioma patient whose treatment included an IDH1 peptide vaccine. These receptors came from a woman between 45 and 65 years old with glioma. Each CDR3 is given without its conserved first and last residue. Only part of the rows carry a size: once, few, many, or a class if the clone is expanded.

v_gene: TRBV6-5
abundance: once
CDR3aa: ASSYKEGHYEQY

v_gene: TRBV2
abundance: -
CDR3aa: ASSFGANYGYT

v_gene: TRBV7-9
abundance: -
CDR3aa: ASSFLTSGGAMDTGELF

v_gene: TRBV4-2
abundance: -
CDR3aa: ASSQVTTTNTGELF

v_gene: TRBV19
abundance: -
CDR3aa: ASSIGGTGYTEAF

v_gene: TRBV5-1
abundance: -
CDR3aa: ASRSGTGVADTQY

v_gene: TRBV7-6
abundance: -
CDR3aa: ASSLSSGGNTGELF

v_gene: TRBV19
abundance: -
CDR3aa: ASSMEGGSSPLH

v_gene: TRBV6-5
abundance: -
CDR3aa: ASKDRGDYGYT

v_gene: TRBV5-6
abundance: -
CDR3aa: ASSLAARETQY